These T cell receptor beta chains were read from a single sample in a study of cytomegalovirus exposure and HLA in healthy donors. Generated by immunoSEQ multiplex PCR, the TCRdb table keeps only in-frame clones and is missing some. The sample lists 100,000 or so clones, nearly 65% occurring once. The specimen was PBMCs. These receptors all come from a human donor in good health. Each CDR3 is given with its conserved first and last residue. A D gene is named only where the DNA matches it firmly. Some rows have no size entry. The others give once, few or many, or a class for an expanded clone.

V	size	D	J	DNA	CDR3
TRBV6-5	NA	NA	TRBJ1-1	TGTGCCAGCAGTTACGGGGCAGGGTTGGGCACTGAAGCTTTCTTT	CASSYGAGLGTEAFF
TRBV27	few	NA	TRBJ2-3	TGTGCCAGCACCCTATACGGGGGAGCTAGCACAGATACGCAGTATTTT	CASTLYGGASTDTQYF
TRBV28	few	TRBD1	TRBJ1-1	TGTGCCAGCAGTACAAGACAGGGTCGAAACACTGAAGCTTTCTTT	CASSTRQGRNTEAFF
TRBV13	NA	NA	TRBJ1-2	TGTGCCAGCAGCTTTGATCGGGGGTTCGGCGGCTACACCTTC	CASSFDRGFGGYTF
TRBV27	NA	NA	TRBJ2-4	TGTGCCAGCACCCCGAAGGGGGGGAACATTCAGTACTTC	CASTPKGGNIQYF
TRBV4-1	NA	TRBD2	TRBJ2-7	TGCGCCAGCAGCCAACCGGATAGCGGGAGTTTTGGCGAGCAGTACTTC	CASSQPDSGSFGEQYF
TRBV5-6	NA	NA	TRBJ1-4	TGTGCCAGCAGCCTACAGGCTTCAACTAATGAAAAACTGTTTTTT	CASSLQASTNEKLFF
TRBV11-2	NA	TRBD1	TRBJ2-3	TGTGCCAGCAGCTTAGATCTCCGGTGGGACAGGGGGAACACAGATACGCAGTATTTT	CASSLDLRWDRGNTDTQYF
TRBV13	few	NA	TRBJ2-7	TGTGCCAGCAGCCGGAGTAGAGGGTCCTACGAGCAGTACTTC	CASSRSRGSYEQYF
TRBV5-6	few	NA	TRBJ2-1	TGTGCCAGCAGCTTGGTGAGCTCCTACAATGAGCAGTTCTTC	CASSLVSSYNEQFF
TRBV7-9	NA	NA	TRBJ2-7	TGTGCCAGCAGCTTAGGGGGACACGATTCCTACGAGCAGTACTTC	CASSLGGHDSYEQYF
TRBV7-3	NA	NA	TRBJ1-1	TGTGCCAGCAGCTCGCTGGGGGGGGGCACTGAAGCTTTCTTT	CASSSLGGGTEAFF
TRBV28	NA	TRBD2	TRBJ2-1	TGTGCCTCCAAAGAGACTAGCGGGATCAATGAGCAGTTCTTC	CASKETSGINEQFF
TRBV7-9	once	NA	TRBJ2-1	TGTGCCAGCAGCCCCCGGACAGTGATACTTTTCGATGAGCAGTTCTTC	CASSPRTVILFDEQFF
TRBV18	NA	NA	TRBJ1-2	TGTGCCAGCTCACCACAGGAGGAGAACTATGGCTACACCTTC	CASSPQEENYGYTF
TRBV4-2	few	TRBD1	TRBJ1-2	TGTGCCAGCAGCCGAGGAGTGGACAGGGGCTATGGCTACACCTTC	CASSRGVDRGYGYTF
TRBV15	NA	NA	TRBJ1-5	TGTGCCACCAGCAGAGATGGCAGGGGCAATCAGCCCCAGCATTTT	CATSRDGRGNQPQHF
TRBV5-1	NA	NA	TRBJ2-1	TGCGCCAGCAGCTTGGCACAGACCTCCTACAATGAGCAGTTCTTC	CASSLAQTSYNEQFF
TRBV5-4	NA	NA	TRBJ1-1	TGTGCCAGCAGCGTAAACACTGAAGCTTTCTTT	CASSVNTEAFF
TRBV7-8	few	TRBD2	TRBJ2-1	TGTGCCAGCAGCCTTAGCGGGAGCTCCTACAATGAGCAGTTCTTC	CASSLSGSSYNEQFF
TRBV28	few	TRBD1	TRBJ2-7	TGTGCCGGCAGTTCCGACAGGGACAGGGCAGCCTACGAGCAGTACTTC	CAGSSDRDRAAYEQYF
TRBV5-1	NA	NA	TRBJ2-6	TGCGCCAGCAAGCGACAGAACTCTGGGGCCAACGTCCTGACTTTC	CASKRQNSGANVLTF
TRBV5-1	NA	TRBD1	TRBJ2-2	TGCGCCAGCAGCACAGGGGCGGGCGGGGAGCTGTTTTTT	CASSTGAGGELFF
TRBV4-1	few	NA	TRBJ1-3	TGCGCCAGCAGCCAAGGAAGTGGGAGATACAGCTCTGGAAACACCATATATTTT	CASSQGSGRYSSGNTIYF
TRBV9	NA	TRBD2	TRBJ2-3	TGTGCCAGCAGCGTAGTCCCGACTAGCTCCTATGGAGATACGCAGTATTTT	CASSVVPTSSYGDTQYF
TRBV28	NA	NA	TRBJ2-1	TGTGCCAGCAGTTTATACGGAGGTGAGCAGTTCTTC	CASSLYGGEQFF
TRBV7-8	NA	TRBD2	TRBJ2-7	TGTGCCAGCAGCTCAGCCCCGCTAGGCGGGAGGGCCCACGAGCAGTACTTC	CASSSAPLGGRAHEQYF
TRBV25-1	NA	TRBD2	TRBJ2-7	TGTGCCAGATATAAAAGGAGCGGGGGGGGCTCATGCGAGCAGTACTTC	CARYKRSGGGSCEQYF
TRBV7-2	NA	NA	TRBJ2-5	TGTGCCAGCAGCAAATACTCGGAGACCCAGTACTTC	CASSKYSETQYF
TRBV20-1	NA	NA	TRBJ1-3	TGCAGTGCTAGAGATGGGGGGACCATATATTTT	CSARDGGTIYF
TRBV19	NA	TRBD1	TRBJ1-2	TGTGCCAGTATCCCGACCGGGACAGGGGCCTATGGCTACACCTTC	CASIPTGTGAYGYTF
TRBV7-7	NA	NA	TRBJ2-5	TGTGCCAGCAGCGGGAGCAATCAAGAGACCCAGTACTTC	CASSGSNQETQYF
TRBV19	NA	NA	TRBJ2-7	TGTGCCAGTAGTCCCATGTCCTCCTACGAGCAGTACTTC	CASSPMSSYEQYF
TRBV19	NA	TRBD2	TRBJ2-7	TGTGCCAGTAGGCTAGCGGGAGGAGACGAGCAGTACTTC	CASRLAGGDEQYF
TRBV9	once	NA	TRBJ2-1	TGTGCCAGCAGCGTACATCGCGAAAGCTCCTACAATGAGCAGTTCTTC	CASSVHRESSYNEQFF
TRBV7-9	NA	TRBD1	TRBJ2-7	TGTGCCAGCAGCCCCAGGACAGGGGGAGGGGGGTCCTACGAGCAGTACTTC	CASSPRTGGGGSYEQYF
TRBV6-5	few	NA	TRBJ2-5	TGTGCCAGCAGCCCCGGGAGTTGGGAGACCCAGTACTTC	CASSPGSWETQYF
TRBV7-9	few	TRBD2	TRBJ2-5	TGTGCCAGCAGCTTAGTTACTAGCGGGAACGGAGAGACCCAGTACTTC	CASSLVTSGNGETQYF
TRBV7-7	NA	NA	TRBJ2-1	TGTGCCAGCAGCTTAAACGTAGAGGGTGAGCAGTTCTTC	CASSLNVEGEQFF
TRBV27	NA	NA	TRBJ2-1	TGTGCCAGCAGTCGTCCCCAGGGGTGGCCCTACAATGAGCAGTTCTTC	CASSRPQGWPYNEQFF
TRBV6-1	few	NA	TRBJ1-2	TGTGCCAGCAGCTCGACTGTTACAGGGTTGGGTGGCTACACCTTC	CASSSTVTGLGGYTF
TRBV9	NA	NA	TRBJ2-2	TGTGCCAGCAGCGACAGTTTGAACACCGGGGAGCTGTTTTTT	CASSDSLNTGELFF
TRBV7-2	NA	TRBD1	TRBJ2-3	TGTGCCAGCGACTTACGGGTGACAGGGGCCGATACGCAGTATTTT	CASDLRVTGADTQYF
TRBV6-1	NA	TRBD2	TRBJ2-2	TGTGCCAGTCGACTAGCGGGAGTTCCCGGGGAGCTGTTTTTT	CASRLAGVPGELFF
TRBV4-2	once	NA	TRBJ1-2	TGTGCCAGCAGCCAAGCAGGGCCGGGTGGCTACACCTTC	CASSQAGPGGYTF
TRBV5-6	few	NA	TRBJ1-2	TGTGCCAGCAGCTTGTGGTCTGGAGGGTTTAATGGCTACACCTTC	CASSLWSGGFNGYTF
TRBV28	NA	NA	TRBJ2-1	TGTGCGGCACGGGATAACGGGAGAGGGCACAATGAGCAGTTCTTC	CAARDNGRGHNEQFF
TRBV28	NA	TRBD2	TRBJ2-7	TGTGCCAGCATGGGATATGAGACGGGAGGGTCCTACGAGCAGTACTTC	CASMGYETGGSYEQYF
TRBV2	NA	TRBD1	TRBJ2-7	TGTGCCAGCAGTGAGACCGAACCCGGGACAGGGTCCTACGAGCAGTACTTC	CASSETEPGTGSYEQYF
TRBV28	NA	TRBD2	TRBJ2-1	TGTGCCAGCTTCACTAGCGTCAGGTCCTACAATGAGCAGTTCTTC	CASFTSVRSYNEQFF
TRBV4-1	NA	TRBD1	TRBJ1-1	TGCGCCAGCAGCCGCACTCCGGGACAGGAGAACACTGAAGCTTTCTTT	CASSRTPGQENTEAFF
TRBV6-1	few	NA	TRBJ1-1	TGTGCCAGCAGTGAAGCGCTCGGACACCCGAACACTGAAGCTTTCTTT	CASSEALGHPNTEAFF